One and the same sample provided the 10 T cell receptor beta chains below, sequenced in a study of cytomegalovirus exposure and HLA in healthy donors. The study ran its PCR with 60 Vbeta and 13 Jbeta primers. Assay: immunoSEQ multiplex PCR; the TCRdb copy retains only in-frame clones and omits some. The data contain about 160,000 clones, roughly 80% of them seen just once; the ten biggest clones take up around 6.5%. Sequenced input: PBMCs. The receptors were sampled from a male donor in good health and CMV-seropositive.

This clone came up once. The chain uses TRBV4-1 and TRBJ2-2; 7 nucleotides agree with TRBD1. The J segment lost 5 bases and the V segment lost 4 bases, leaving 4 bases of the junction unmatched. The CDR3 totals 14 residues. Germline V gene sequence: CDR1 MGHRA, CDR2 YSYEKL. CDR3 amino acids: CASSLWGQTGELFF. CDR3 DNA: TGCGCCAGCAGCCTCTGGGGACAGACCGGGGAGCTGTTTTTT.

The rearrangement joins TRBV19 to TRBJ2-5; no reliable D call. Germline assignment: CDR1 LNHDA and CDR2 SQIVND (reference sequence). The V gene lost 5 bases and the J gene lost 2 bases, with 9 bases spanning the gap. This CDR3 has 13 amino acids. The CDR3 DNA sequence: TGTGCCAGTAGTCCGTCTATTCAAGAGACCCAGTACTTC. Its translation: CASSPSIQETQYF. Filled out from reference TRBV19 and TRBJ2-5, the complete variable domain reads DGGITQSPKYLFRKEGQNVTLSCEQNLNHDAMYWYRQDPGQGLRLIYYSQIVNDFQKGDIAEGYSVSREKKESFPLTVTSAQKNPTAFYLCASSPSIQETQYFGPGTRLLVL.

This clone showed up just once. The gene calls are TRBV27 and TRBJ2-7, with TRBD1 matching 9 bases. The CDR3 runs 13 residues. After removal of 5 bases from V and 6 bases from J, the junction contained 5 bases not matched to a gene. Per the germline V gene, CDR1 is MNHEY and CDR2 is SMNVEV (reference sequence). The CDR3 DNA follows: TGTGCCAGCAGTACCCGGGACAGGGTCGAGCAGTACTTC. Its translation is CASSTRDRVEQYF.

The gene calls are TRBV19 and TRBJ1-6; 9 nucleotides line up with TRBD1. Germline V gene sequence: CDR1 LNHDA, CDR2 SQIVND (reference sequence). The CDR3 extends over 15 amino acids. Losses at the gene ends were 0 bases for V and 10 bases for J; bases not matched to a gene: 4. This CDR3 is CASSIDGQGWSPLHF. The CDR3 DNA is TGTGCCAGTAGTATAGACGGACAGGGGTGGTCACCCCTCCACTTT.

This chain connects TRBV28 to TRBJ1-2; D perhaps matches TRBD1 (5 bases). Germline-derived CDR1 and CDR2 are MDHEN and SYDVKM. The CDR3 sequence is 15 residues long. Deletions cut 4 bases from V and 0 bases from J, with 12 bases between. The CDR3 region has the DNA TGTGCCAGCAGTTGGGGGGGAGGTACTAACTATGGCTACACCTTC. Its protein is CASSWGGGTNYGYTF.

The rearrangement links TRBV11-3 to TRBJ2-5; 8 bases fit TRBD1. V lost 5 bases, J lost 0 bases, and 2 bases stayed unmatched. The CDR3 consists of 14 residues. Germline V gene lookup returns CDR1 SGHNT and CDR2 YENEEA. The CDR3 DNA reads TGTGCCAGCAGCCCGGGACAGGACCAAGAGACCCAGTACTTC. Amino acids: CASSPGQDQETQYF.

The chain links TRBV2 to TRBJ1-2; 7 bases line up with TRBD1. Germline V gives CDR1 SNHLY, CDR2 FYNNEI. The CDR3 loop spans 13 amino acids. The V and J ends lost 6 bases and 4 bases, in that order; junction bases with no gene match: 5. CDR3 loop: CASRMGDSYGYTF. CDR3 DNA sequence: TGTGCCAGCAGGATGGGGGACAGCTATGGCTACACCTTC.

The chain employs TRBV7-2 and TRBJ2-2, with 7 positions matching TRBD1. Per the germline V gene, CDR1 is SGHTA and CDR2 is FQGNSA. The CDR3 contains 15 residues. J was trimmed by 2 bases and V by 5 bases; bases with no gene match: 5. The CDR3 protein is CASSPGTVNTGELFF. As DNA, the CDR3 is TGTGCCAGCAGCCCGGGGACAGTTAACACCGGGGAGCTGTTTTTT.

This clone was picked up a small number of times. V gene TRBV6-5 combines with J gene TRBJ1-2; 7 positions agree with TRBD1. CDR1 is MNHEY, CDR2 SVGAGI, per germline. This CDR3 contains 13 residues. V gave up 5 bases and J gave up 8 bases; unmatched junction bases: 8. The CDR3 loop reads CASSKFGTDGYTF. In DNA, the CDR3 is TGTGCCAGCAGTAAGTTTGGGACAGACGGCTACACCTTC.

The CDR3 DNA follows: TGTTCCGTCCAGGACAATGAGCAGTTCTTC. It yields the protein CSVQDNEQFF. V gene TRBV7-9 combines with J gene TRBJ2-1, with D uncertain. Germline V gene sequence: CDR1 SEHNR, CDR2 FQNEAQ (reference sequence). The CDR3 consists of 10 residues. Full variable domain (rest looked up from reference TRBV7-9 and TRBJ2-1): DTGVSQNPRHKITKRGQNVTFRCDPISEHNRLYWYRQTLGQGPEFLTYFQNEAQLEKSRLLSDRFSAERPKGSFSTLEIQRTEQGDSAMYLCSVQDNEQFFGPGTRLTVL.